These 8 T cell receptor beta chains were all obtained from the same sample, sequenced in a study of blood T cell repertoires in COVID-19. TCRdb keeps only in-frame clones here, not all; method: immunoSEQ multiplex PCR. In the table there are about 220,000 clones, 84% of which are singletons. The sample consisted of peripheral blood. The receptors come from a woman aged 25 to 39 who had recovered from COVID-19.

This clone has a handful of counts. CDR3 sequence (DNA): TGTGCCAGTAGTGGGACTACCGGTACCGGGGAGCTGTTTTTT. This sequence encodes CASSGTTGTGELFF. The chain employs TRBV19 and TRBJ2-2, with 7 positions matching TRBD2. CDR1 is LNHDA and CDR2 is SQIVND in the germline V gene (reference sequence). There are 14 residues in the CDR3. V was clipped by 5 bases and J by 5 bases; unmatched bases: 5.

The sample holds many counts of this clone. The V call is TRBV9, the J call TRBJ2-5; TRBD2 aligns across 7 bases. The CDR3 is 14 residues long. Looked up from germline, CDR1 is SGDLS and CDR2 is YYNGEE. V lost 0 bases to trimming and J lost 6 bases; unmatched junction nucleotides: 5. CDR3 amino acids: CASSVDGGSQTQYF. The CDR3 DNA is TGTGCCAGCAGCGTAGACGGCGGGAGTCAGACCCAGTACTTC.

The chain has TRBV11-2 and TRBJ2-7, with 11 bases that match TRBD1. With 5 bases clipped from V and 7 bases from J, the junction kept 7 bases outside the gene matches. The germline V gene has CDR1 SGHAT and CDR2 FQNNGV. This CDR3 spans 14 amino acids. CDR3 DNA: TGTGCCAGCAGCCCAGGACAGGGGGCGAGGGAGCAGTACTTC. This encodes CASSPGQGAREQYF.

J is TRBJ2-7 and V is TRBV11-2; D remains unclear. Germline CDR1 SGHAT, CDR2 FQNNGV. The V gene lost 5 bases and the J gene lost 3 bases, with 14 bases spanning the gap. The CDR3 is 14 residues long. The CDR3 sequence is CASSLRTDYYEQYF. As DNA, the CDR3 is TGTGCCAGCAGCCTGAGAACAGATTACTACGAGCAGTACTTC.

The chain combines TRBV5-4 with TRBJ2-5, with D possibly TRBD1 on 7 matching bases. Trimming took 4 bases from V and 9 from J, leaving 16 bases between them. Looked up from germline, CDR1 is SGHNT and CDR2 is YYREEE (reference sequence). The CDR3 loop spans 13 amino acids. The chain's CDR3 is CASSHQGEEAQYF. CDR3 nucleotides: TGTGCCAGCAGCCATCAGGGGGAGGAGGCCCAGTACTTC. Variable domain in full (rest from reference TRBV5-4 and TRBJ2-5): ETGVTQSPTHLIKTRGQQVTLRCSSQSGHNTVSWYQQALGQGPQFIFQYYREEENGRGNFPPRFSGLQFPNYSSELNVNALELDDSALYLCASSHQGEEAQYFGPGTRLLVL.

The chain carries TRBV6-6 and TRBJ2-3; TRBD2 aligns across 10 bases. Trimming took 6 bases from V and 2 from J; bases not matched to a gene: 17. Germline loops: CDR1 MNHNY, CDR2 SVGAGI (reference sequence). The CDR3 is 19 amino acids. The DNA of the CDR3 is TGTGCCAGCAGCTCTACAGCTCCGGGACTAGCGTTTAACACAGATACGCAGTATTTT. It yields the protein CASSSTAPGLAFNTDTQYF.

The V gene is TRBV7-6, the J gene TRBJ2-2, with 7 bases matching TRBD1. This CDR3 spans 15 amino acids. Germline loops: CDR1 SGHVS, CDR2 FNYEAQ. Trimming took 6 bases from V and 2 from J; bases not matched to a gene: 6. CDR3 amino acids: CASSFEGANTGELFF. CDR3 in DNA: TGTGCCAGCAGTTTCGAGGGGGCTAACACCGGGGAGCTGTTTTTT.

J is TRBJ1-5 and V is TRBV2; D not resolved. Trimming left V 3 bases short and J 2 bases short, with 8 bases between. Germline values: CDR1 SNHLY, CDR2 FYNNEI. The CDR3 extends over 14 amino acids. The DNA for the CDR3 is TGTGCCAGCAGTGAGCTAGAAGGCAATCAGCCCCAGCATTTT. Residues: CASSELEGNQPQHF.